This TCR beta chain was sequenced during a study of blood T cell repertoires in COVID-19. The V gene's germline CDR1 is MNHEY and CDR2 SVGAGI. This CDR3 has 14 amino acids. With V trimmed by 8 bases and J by 4 bases, 8 bases remained unmatched. In the original workflow: How many nucleated cells were present was estimated from reference gene primer amplification. Assay used: immunoSEQ multiplex PCR; TCRdb lists only in-frame clones, some missing. V and J calls and clone size come straight from that table; D and trimming were deduced from the DNA. In the table there are some 35,000 clones, about 88% of which are singletons.

Sequences were obtained from peripheral blood. The chain couples TRBV6-5 to TRBJ2-3; 8 bases map to TRBD2. This TCR came from a man aged 65-85 years with acute or convalescent COVID-19. The CDR3 DNA reads as TGTGCCAGCCGGGGGGGCGGGACGTCAGATACGCAGTATTTT. Its translation: CASRGGGTSDTQYF.